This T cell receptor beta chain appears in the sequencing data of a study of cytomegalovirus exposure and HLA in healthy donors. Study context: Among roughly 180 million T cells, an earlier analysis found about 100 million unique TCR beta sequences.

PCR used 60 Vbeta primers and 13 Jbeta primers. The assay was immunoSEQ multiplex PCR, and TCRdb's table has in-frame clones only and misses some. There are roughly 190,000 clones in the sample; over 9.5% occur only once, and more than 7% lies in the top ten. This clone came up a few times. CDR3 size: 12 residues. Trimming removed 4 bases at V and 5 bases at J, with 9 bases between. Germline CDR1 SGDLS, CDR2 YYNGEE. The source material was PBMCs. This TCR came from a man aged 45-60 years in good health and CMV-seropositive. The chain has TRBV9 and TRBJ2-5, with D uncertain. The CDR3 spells CASSPEEETQYF. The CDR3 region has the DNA TGTGCCAGCAGCCCAGAGGAGGAGACCCAGTACTTC. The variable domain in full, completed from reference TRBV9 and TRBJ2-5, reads DSGVTQTPKHLITATGQRVTLRCSPRSGDLSVYWYQQSLDQGLQFLIQYYNGEERAKGNILERFSAQQFPDLHSELNLSSLELGDSALYFCASSPEEETQYFGPGTRLLVL.